This TCR beta chain was obtained from a study of metastatic and nonmetastatic thyroid tumors. Study details: The study looked at repertoires side by side in blood and in tumor or nodule tissue from malignant and benign thyroid patients.

Findings and limits, study-wide: For both blood and tumor, malignant thyroid tumors reportedly showed significantly higher TCR beta diversity than benign nodules did.

In the authors' workflow: To classify distant metastasis in papillary thyroid cancer, a model was built from CDR3 differences across clinicopathological groups. TCRdb re-called the PCR reads through MiXCR. TCRdb's processing, not the authors' own work, is the source of the V and J calls. The sample shows 64,000 or so clones, 16% of them seen only once. This clone was seen repeatedly, ten times or more. The antigen is undetermined. The CDR3 runs to 14 residues. The trim removed 3 bases at V and 6 bases at J, leaving 7 bases unmatched. Per the germline V gene, CDR1 is MDHEN and CDR2 is SYDVKM. No patient had received any treatment before thyroid surgery.

Input material: blood. V is TRBV28 and J is TRBJ2-7, with 8 positions matching TRBD2. The receptor comes from a male donor with papillary thyroid cancer or a benign thyroid nodule (not recorded which). Some clones in this sample may be carry-over from other donors' samples. The CDR3 region has the DNA TGTGCCAGCAGTTTGCCAGCGGGGGTTAGCGAGCAGTACTTC. It is translated as CASSLPAGVSEQYF.